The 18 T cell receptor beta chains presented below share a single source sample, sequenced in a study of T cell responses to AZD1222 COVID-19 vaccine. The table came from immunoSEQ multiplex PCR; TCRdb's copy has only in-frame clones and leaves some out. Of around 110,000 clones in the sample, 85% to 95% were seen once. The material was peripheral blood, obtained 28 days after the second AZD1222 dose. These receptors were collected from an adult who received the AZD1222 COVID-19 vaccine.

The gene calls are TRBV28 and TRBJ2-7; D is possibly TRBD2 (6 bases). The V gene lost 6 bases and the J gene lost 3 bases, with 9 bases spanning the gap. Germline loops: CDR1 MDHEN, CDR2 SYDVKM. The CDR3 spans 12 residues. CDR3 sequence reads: CASREGNYEQYF. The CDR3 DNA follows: TGTGCCAGCAGGGAGGGAAACTACGAGCAGTACTTC. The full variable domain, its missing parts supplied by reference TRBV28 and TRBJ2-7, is DVKVTQSSRYLVKRTGEKVFLECVQDMDHENMFWYRQDPGLGLRLIYFSYDVKMKEKGDIPEGYSVSREKKERFSLILESASTNQTSMYLCASREGNYEQYFGPGTRLTVT.

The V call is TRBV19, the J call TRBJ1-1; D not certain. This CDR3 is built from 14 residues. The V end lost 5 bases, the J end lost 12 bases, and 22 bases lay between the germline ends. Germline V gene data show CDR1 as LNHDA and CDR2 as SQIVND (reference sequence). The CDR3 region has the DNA TGTGCCAGTAGTTCAGGAGCCGGCGGGGAAATCCCTTTCTTT. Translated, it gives CASSSGAGGEIPFF.

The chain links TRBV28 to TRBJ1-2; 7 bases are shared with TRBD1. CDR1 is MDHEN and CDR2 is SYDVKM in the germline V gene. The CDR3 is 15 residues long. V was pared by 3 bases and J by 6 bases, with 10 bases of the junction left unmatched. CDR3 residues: CASSLSPGQRDGYTF. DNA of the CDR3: TGTGCCAGCAGTTTGAGCCCGGGACAGAGAGATGGCTACACCTTC.

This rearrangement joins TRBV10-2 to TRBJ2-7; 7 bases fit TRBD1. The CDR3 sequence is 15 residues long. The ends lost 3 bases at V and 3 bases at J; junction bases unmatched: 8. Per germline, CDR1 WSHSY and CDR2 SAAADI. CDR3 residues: CASSEYVQGIYEQYF. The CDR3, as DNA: TGCGCCAGCAGTGAATACGTACAGGGGATCTACGAGCAGTACTTC.

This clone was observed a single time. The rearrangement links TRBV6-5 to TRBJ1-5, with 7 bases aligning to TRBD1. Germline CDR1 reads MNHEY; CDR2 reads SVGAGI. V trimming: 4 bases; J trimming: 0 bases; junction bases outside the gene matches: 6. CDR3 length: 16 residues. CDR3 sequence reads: CASSSAGQYSNQPQHF. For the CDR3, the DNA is TGTGCCAGCAGTTCCGCGGGACAGTATAGCAATCAGCCCCAGCATTTT.

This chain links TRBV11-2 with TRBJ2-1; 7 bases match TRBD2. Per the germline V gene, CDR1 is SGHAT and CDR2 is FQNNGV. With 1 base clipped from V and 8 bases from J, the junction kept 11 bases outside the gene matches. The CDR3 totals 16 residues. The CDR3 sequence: CASSLGPGGGDHEQFF. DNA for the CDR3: TGTGCCAGCAGCTTAGGCCCGGGGGGAGGGGATCATGAGCAGTTCTTC.

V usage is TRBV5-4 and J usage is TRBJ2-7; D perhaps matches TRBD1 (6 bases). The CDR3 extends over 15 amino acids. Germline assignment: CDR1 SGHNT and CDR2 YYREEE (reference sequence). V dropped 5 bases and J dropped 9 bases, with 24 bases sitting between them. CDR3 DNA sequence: TGTGCCAGCAGGAGGGACACGGACTCGGCTACGAGGCAGTACTTC. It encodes CASRRDTDSATRQYF.

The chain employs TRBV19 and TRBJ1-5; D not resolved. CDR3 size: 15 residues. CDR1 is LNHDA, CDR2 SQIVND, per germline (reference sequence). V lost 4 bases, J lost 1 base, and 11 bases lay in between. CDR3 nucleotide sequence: TGTGCCAGTAGTAGCAGACCCTGGAGCAATCAGCCCCAGCATTTT. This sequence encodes CASSSRPWSNQPQHF.

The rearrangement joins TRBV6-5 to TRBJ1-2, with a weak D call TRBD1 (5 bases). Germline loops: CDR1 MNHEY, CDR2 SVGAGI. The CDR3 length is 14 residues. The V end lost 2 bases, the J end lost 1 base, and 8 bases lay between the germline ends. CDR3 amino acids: CASSYGGINYGYTF. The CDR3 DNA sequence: TGTGCCAGCAGTTACGGGGGTATTAACTATGGCTACACCTTC.

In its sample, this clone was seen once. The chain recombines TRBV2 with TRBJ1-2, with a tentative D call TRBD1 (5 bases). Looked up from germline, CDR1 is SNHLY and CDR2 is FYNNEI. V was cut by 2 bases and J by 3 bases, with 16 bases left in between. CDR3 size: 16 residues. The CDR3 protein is CASSEKHLQAHYGYTF. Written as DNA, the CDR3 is TGTGCCAGCAGTGAAAAGCACCTACAGGCGCACTATGGCTACACCTTC.

The CDR3 DNA sequence: TGTGCCAGCTCACAACCGACGGGGGATGGCTACACCTTC. Residues: CASSQPTGDGYTF. The chain combines TRBV18 with TRBJ1-2; D may be TRBD1 (5 bases). CDR3 size: 13 residues. The V and J ends lost 4 bases and 6 bases respectively, with 12 bases between them. Looked up from germline, CDR1 is KGHSH and CDR2 is LQKENI.

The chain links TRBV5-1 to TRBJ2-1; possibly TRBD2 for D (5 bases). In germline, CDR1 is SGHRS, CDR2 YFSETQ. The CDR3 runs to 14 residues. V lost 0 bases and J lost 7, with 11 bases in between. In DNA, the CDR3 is TGCGCCAGCAGCTTGGAGGGTAGGAGGAATGAGCAGTTCTTC. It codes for CASSLEGRRNEQFF.

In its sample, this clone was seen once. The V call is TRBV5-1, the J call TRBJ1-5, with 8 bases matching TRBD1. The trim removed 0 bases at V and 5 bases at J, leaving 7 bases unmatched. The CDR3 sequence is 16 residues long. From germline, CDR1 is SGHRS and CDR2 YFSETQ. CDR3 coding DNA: TGCGCCAGCAGCTTGGCCGGCGGGACAGGCGATCAGCCCCAGCATTTT. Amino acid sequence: CASSLAGGTGDQPQHF.

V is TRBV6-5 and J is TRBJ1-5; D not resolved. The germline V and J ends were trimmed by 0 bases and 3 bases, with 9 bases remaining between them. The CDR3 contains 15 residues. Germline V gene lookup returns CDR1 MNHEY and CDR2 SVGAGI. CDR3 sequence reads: CASSYSMDYNQPQHF. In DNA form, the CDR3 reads TGTGCCAGCAGTTACTCGATGGACTACAATCAGCCCCAGCATTTT.

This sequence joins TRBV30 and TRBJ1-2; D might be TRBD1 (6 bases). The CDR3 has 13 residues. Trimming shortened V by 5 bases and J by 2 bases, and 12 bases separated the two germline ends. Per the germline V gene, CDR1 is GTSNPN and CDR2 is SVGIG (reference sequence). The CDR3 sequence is CAWGRQENYGYTF. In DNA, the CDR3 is TGTGCCTGGGGACGACAGGAGAACTATGGCTACACCTTC.

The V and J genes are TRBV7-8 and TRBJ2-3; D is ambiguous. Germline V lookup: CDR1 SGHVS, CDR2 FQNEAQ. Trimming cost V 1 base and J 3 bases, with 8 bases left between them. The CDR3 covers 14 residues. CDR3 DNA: TGTGCCAGCAGCTTAGGCCATGGGACAGATACGCAGTATTTT. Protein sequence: CASSLGHGTDTQYF.

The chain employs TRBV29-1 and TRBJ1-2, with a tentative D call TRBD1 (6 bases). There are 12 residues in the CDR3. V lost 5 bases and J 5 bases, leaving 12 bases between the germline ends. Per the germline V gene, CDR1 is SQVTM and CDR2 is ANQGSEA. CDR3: CSVSRGGYGYTF. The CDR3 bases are TGCAGCGTTTCCAGGGGAGGATATGGCTACACCTTC.

In DNA, the CDR3 is TGTGCCAGCAGCTTAGGGACTAGCGGGAGGGCCAACACAGATACGCAGTATTTT. This translates into CASSLGTSGRANTDTQYF. The rearrangement joins TRBV11-3 to TRBJ2-3; 15 nucleotides align to TRBD2. Germline CDR1 and CDR2: SGHNT and YENEEA. The CDR3 has 18 amino acids. V gave up 1 base and J gave up 2 bases; unmatched junction bases: 4.